The T cell receptor (beta chain) described here comes from a study of neurological immune-mediated disorders. Study-wide results and limits: Expanded clones shared no identical CDR3 amino acid sequences across subjects, which suggested private TCR-beta repertoires in all groups. Multiple sclerosis, the disease with the least TCR clonal expansion, fell below healthy controls, whereas HTLV-1-associated myelopathy showed the most.

5'RACE employing 10-nucleotide random UMIs yielded the cDNA. Every sequencing run gave over 190 million TCR-beta sequences, taken from 15-18 subjects. Each CDR3 protein is one row after TCRdb ran MiXCR on the 5' RACE reads. The table lists 20,000 to 25,000 distinct CDR3 sequences, approximately 15% of them singletons. V was clipped by 1 base and J by 8 bases, with 11 bases between them. This CDR3 contains 13 residues. Germline V lookup: CDR1 SGHTA, CDR2 FQGNSA. In this sample, this clonotype turned up many times. As yet, its antigen is unknown. The receptor was isolated from a female donor with HTLV-1-associated myelopathy (HAM/TSP). Sequencing was performed on PBMCs. The chain combines TRBV7-2 with TRBJ1-2; D is unclear. CDR3 in amino acids: CASSLEEDLGYTF. The CDR3 nucleotides read TGTGCCAGCAGCTTAGAGGAGGATTTGGGCTACACCTTC.